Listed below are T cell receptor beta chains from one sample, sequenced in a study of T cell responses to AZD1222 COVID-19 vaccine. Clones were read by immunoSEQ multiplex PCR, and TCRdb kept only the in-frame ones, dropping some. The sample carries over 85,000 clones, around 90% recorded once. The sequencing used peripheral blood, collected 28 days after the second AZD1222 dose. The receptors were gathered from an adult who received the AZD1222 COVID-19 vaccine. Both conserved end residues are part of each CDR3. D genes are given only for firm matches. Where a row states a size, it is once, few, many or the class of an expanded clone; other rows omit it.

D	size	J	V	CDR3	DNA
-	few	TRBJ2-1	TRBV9	CASSVFDASGDEQFF	TGTGCCAGCAGCGTATTCGATGCTAGTGGGGATGAGCAGTTCTTC
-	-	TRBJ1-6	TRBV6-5	CASKGAGARNSPLHF	TGTGCCAGCAAGGGCGCGGGGGCGCGAAATTCACCCCTCCACTTT
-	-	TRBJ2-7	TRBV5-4	CASSLQGTHYEQYF	TGTGCCAGCAGCTTGCAGGGGACCCATTACGAGCAGTACTTC
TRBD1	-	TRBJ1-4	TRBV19	CARCWTGGLATNEKLFF	TGTGCCAGATGTTGGACAGGGGGACTTGCAACTAATGAAAAACTGTTTTTT
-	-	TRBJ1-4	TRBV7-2	CASRQDRTNEKLFF	TGTGCCAGCAGACAGGACAGAACTAATGAAAAACTGTTTTTT
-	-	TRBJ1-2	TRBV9	CASSGLKAGYPYGYTF	TGTGCCAGCAGCGGATTAAAGGCAGGGTATCCCTATGGCTACACCTTC
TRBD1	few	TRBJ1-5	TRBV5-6	CASSLSVGQGAYPLQPQHF	TGTGCCAGCAGCTTGTCCGTAGGACAGGGGGCTTATCCGCTCCAGCCCCAGCATTTT
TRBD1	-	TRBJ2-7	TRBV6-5	CASRLQGASYEQYF	TGTGCCAGCAGATTACAGGGGGCATCCTACGAGCAGTACTTC
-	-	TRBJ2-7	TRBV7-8	CASSLGTRGEQYF	TGTGCCAGCAGCTTAGGGACCCGGGGCGAGCAGTACTTC
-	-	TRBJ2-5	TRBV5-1	CASSLRELEETQYF	TGCGCCAGCAGCTTAAGGGAGCTGGAAGAGACCCAGTACTTC
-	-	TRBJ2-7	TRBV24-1	CATSGLASYEQYF	TGTGCCACCAGTGGACTTGCGTCCTACGAGCAGTACTTC
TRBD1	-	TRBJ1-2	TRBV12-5	CASGLFLPGGASYGYTF	TGTGCTAGTGGTTTGTTCCTCCCAGGGGGGGCTAGCTATGGCTACACCTTC
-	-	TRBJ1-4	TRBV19	CASSRINEKLFF	TGTGCCAGTAGCCGGATTAATGAAAAACTGTTTTTT
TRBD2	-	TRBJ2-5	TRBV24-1	CATSDSAASGAEETQYF	TGTGCCACCAGTGATTCTGCGGCTAGCGGGGCCGAAGAGACCCAGTACTTC
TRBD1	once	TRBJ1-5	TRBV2	CASRDDRVSNQPQHF	TGTGCCAGCAGGGATGACAGGGTTAGCAATCAGCCCCAGCATTTT
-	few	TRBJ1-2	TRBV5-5	CASSLVEGHGYTF	TGTGCCAGCAGCTTGGTAGAGGGACATGGCTACACCTTC
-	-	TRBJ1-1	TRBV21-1	CASKGTRGINTEAFF	TGTGCCAGCAAAGGGACCCGCGGGATCAACACTGAAGCTTTCTTT
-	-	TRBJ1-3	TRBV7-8	CASSQWTDLSGNTIYF	TGTGCCAGCAGCCAATGGACGGATCTCTCTGGAAACACCATATATTTT
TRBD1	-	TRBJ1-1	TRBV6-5	CASSYSGDRGPGAFF	TGTGCCAGCAGTTACTCGGGGGACAGAGGCCCGGGAGCTTTCTTT
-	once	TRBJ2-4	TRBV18	CASSPQELKGSIQYF	TGTGCCAGCTCACCCCAGGAGTTGAAGGGTAGCATTCAGTACTTC
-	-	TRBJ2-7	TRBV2	CASSERWGFPYEQYF	TGTGCCAGCAGTGAAAGGTGGGGGTTTCCCTACGAGCAGTACTTC
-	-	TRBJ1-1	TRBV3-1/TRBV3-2	CASSQAVGANTEAFF	TGTGCCAGCAGCCAGGCCGTGGGGGCAAACACTGAAGCTTTCTTT
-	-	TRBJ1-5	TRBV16	CASSQSGTSNQPQHF	TGTGCCAGCAGCCAATCAGGGACTAGCAATCAGCCCCAGCATTTT
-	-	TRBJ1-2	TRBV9	CASSAGHSNYGYTF	TGTGCCAGCAGCGCGGGACATTCTAACTATGGCTACACCTTC
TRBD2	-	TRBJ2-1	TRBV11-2	CASSTRTSGGYNEQFF	TGTGCCAGCAGCACGAGGACTAGCGGGGGCTACAATGAGCAGTTCTTC
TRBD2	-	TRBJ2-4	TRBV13	CASSQRTSGGALGIQYF	TGTGCCAGCAGCCAGAGGACTAGCGGGGGGGCCTTAGGCATTCAGTACTTC
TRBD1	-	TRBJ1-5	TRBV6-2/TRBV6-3	CASSYRTGGQPQHF	TGTGCCAGCAGTTACCGGACAGGGGGACAGCCCCAGCATTTT
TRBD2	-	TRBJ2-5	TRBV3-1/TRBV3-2	CASSQVWGGKQETQYF	TGTGCCAGCAGCCAAGTCTGGGGGGGAAAGCAAGAGACCCAGTACTTC
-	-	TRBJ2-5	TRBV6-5	CASSYDPRGKETQYF	TGTGCCAGCAGTTACGACCCACGGGGGAAAGAGACCCAGTACTTC
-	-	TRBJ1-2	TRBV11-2	CASSSNYVVGGYTF	TGTGCCAGCAGCTCTAACTATGTTGTAGGTGGCTACACCTTC
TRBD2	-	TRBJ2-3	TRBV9	CASSVIGLVAGSADTQYF	TGTGCCAGCAGCGTAATAGGATTGGTAGCGGGGAGCGCAGATACGCAGTATTTT
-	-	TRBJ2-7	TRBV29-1	CSVSTGTELNEQYF	TGCAGCGTCTCCACCGGGACTGAACTCAACGAGCAGTACTTC
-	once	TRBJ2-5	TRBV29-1	CSVEGGDQLQETQYF	TGCAGCGTTGAAGGGGGGGACCAACTCCAAGAGACCCAGTACTTC
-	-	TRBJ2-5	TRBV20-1	CSKYQETQYF	TGCAGCAAGTATCAAGAGACCCAGTACTTC
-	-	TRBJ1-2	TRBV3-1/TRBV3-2	CASSQPVFMGGNYGYTF	TGTGCCAGCAGCCAACCGGTTTTTATGGGAGGAAACTATGGCTACACCTTC
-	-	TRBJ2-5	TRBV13	CASSLSGQLSETQYF	TGTGCCAGCAGCTTAAGTGGACAACTGAGCGAGACCCAGTACTTC
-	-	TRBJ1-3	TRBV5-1	CASSLLGYSGNTIYF	TGCGCCAGCAGCTTGTTGGGGTACTCTGGAAACACCATATATTTT
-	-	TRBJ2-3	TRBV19	CASSIWGVADTQYF	TGTGCCAGTAGTATATGGGGGGTCGCAGATACGCAGTATTTT
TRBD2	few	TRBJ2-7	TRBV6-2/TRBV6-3	CASSYSPAGGYEQYF	TGTGCCAGCAGTTACTCTCCAGCGGGGGGCTACGAGCAGTACTTC
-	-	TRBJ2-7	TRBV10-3	CAISYPRGTGGGNYEQYF	TGTGCCATCAGTTATCCCCGGGGGACGGGCGGTGGCAACTACGAGCAGTACTTC
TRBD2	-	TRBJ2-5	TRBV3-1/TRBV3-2	CASSQGYSGGAYETQYF	TGTGCCAGCAGCCAAGGATATAGCGGGGGGGCCTATGAGACCCAGTACTTC
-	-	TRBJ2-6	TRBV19	CASSTEVLVANVLTF	TGTGCCAGTAGTACTGAGGTTTTAGTGGCCAACGTCCTGACTTTC
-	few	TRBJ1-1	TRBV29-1	CSVQGANTEAFF	TGCAGCGTACAAGGAGCGAACACTGAAGCTTTCTTT
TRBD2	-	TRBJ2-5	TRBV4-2	CASSQEAGGPVETQYF	TGTGCCAGCAGCCAAGAAGCGGGGGGGCCGGTCGAGACCCAGTACTTC
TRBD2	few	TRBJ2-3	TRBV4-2	CASSQGLAEGTDTQYF	TGTGCCAGCAGCCAGGGACTAGCGGAAGGCACAGATACGCAGTATTTT
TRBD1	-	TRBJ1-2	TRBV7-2	CASSLLGTGGQGYTF	TGTGCCAGCAGCTTATTAGGGACAGGGGGACAGGGCTACACCTTC
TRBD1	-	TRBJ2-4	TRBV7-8	CASSLSSRDRGRGAKNIQYF	TGTGCCAGCAGCTTATCTAGCCGGGACAGGGGGCGAGGGGCCAAAAACATTCAGTACTTC
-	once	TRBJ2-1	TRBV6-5	CASLLSGASYNEQFF	TGTGCCAGCCTCCTCTCGGGGGCCTCCTACAATGAGCAGTTCTTC